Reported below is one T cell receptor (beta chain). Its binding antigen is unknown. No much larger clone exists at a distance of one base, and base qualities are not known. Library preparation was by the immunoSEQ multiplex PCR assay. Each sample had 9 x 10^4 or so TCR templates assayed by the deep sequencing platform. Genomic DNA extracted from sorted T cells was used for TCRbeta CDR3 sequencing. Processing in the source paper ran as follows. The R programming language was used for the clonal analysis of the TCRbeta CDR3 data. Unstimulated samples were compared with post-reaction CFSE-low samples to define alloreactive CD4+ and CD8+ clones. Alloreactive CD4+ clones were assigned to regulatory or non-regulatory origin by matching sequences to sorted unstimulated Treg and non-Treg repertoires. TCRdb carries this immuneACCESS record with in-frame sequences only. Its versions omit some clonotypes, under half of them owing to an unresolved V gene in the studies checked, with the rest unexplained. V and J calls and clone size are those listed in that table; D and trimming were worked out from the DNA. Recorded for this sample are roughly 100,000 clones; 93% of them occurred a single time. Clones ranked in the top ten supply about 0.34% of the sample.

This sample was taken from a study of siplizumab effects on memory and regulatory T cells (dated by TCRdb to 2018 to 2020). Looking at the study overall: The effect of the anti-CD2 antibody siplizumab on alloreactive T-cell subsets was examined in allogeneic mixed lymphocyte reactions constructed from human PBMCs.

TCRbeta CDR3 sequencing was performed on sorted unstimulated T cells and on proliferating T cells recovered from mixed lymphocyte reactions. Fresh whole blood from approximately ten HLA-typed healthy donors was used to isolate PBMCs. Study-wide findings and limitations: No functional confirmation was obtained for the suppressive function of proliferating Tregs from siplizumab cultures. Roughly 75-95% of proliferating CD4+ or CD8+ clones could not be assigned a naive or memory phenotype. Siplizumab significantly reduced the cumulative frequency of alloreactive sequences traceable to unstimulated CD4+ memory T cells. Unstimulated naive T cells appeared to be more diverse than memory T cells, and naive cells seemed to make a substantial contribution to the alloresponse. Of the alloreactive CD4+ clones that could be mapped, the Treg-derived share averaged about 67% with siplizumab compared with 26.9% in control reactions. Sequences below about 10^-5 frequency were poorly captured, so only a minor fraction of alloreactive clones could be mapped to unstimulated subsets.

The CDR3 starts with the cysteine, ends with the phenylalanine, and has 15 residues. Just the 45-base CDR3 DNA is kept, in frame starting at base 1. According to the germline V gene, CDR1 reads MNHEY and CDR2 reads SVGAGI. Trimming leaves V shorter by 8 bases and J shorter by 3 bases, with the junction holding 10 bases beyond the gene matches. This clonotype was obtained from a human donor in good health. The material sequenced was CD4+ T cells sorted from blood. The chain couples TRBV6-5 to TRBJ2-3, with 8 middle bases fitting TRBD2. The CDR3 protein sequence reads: CASAHRGGRTDTQYF. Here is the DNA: TGTGCCAGCGCCCACCGGGGCGGGAGGACAGATACGCAGTATTTT.